The 4 T cell receptor beta chains below come from one sample, sequenced in a study of blood T cell repertoires in COVID-19. Using immunoSEQ multiplex PCR, the repertoire was profiled, and TCRdb retains in-frame clones only, with some absent. The repertoire holds roughly 150,000 clones, about 83% seen once, with roughly 2% in the top ten. The sequencing input was peripheral blood. These receptors all come from an elderly woman with acute or convalescent COVID-19.

This sequence joins TRBV24-1 and TRBJ2-2; no clear D. There are 16 residues in the CDR3. V was trimmed by 0 bases and J by 4 bases, leaving 11 bases between them. In germline, CDR1 is KGHDR, CDR2 SFDVKD. This CDR3 is CATSDLGTAGTGELFF. CDR3 in DNA: TGTGCCACCAGTGATTTGGGTACAGCAGGCACCGGGGAGCTGTTTTTT.

V usage is TRBV19 and J usage is TRBJ2-7, with 8 positions matching TRBD1. CDR1 is LNHDA, CDR2 SQIVND, per germline (reference sequence). The V and J ends lost 5 bases and 4 bases, in that order; junction bases with no gene match: 10. The CDR3 runs 15 residues. CDR3 residues: CASSPRTGNNYEQYF. For the CDR3, the DNA is TGTGCCAGTAGTCCCCGGACAGGGAATAATTACGAGCAGTACTTC.

The CDR3 spells CASSQRTAQETQYF. In DNA, the CDR3 is TGTGCCAGCAGCCAACGGACAGCCCAAGAGACCCAGTACTTC. This chain uses TRBV13 with TRBJ2-5, with D tentatively TRBD1 (6 bases). Trimming removed 5 bases at V and 1 base at J, with 11 bases between. The CDR3 spans 14 residues. The V gene's germline CDR1 is PRHDT and CDR2 FYEKMQ (reference sequence).

The chain recombines TRBV5-1 with TRBJ2-3; 11 bases are shared with TRBD2. The germline V gene has CDR1 SGHRS and CDR2 YFSETQ. This CDR3 is 15 amino acids long. Trimming at V came to 0 bases and at J to 9 bases, leaving 6 bases not matched to a gene. The CDR3 DNA follows: TGCGCCAGCAGCTTGGCTCTAGCGGGGGGCACAACGCAGTATTTT. It yields the protein CASSLALAGGTTQYF.